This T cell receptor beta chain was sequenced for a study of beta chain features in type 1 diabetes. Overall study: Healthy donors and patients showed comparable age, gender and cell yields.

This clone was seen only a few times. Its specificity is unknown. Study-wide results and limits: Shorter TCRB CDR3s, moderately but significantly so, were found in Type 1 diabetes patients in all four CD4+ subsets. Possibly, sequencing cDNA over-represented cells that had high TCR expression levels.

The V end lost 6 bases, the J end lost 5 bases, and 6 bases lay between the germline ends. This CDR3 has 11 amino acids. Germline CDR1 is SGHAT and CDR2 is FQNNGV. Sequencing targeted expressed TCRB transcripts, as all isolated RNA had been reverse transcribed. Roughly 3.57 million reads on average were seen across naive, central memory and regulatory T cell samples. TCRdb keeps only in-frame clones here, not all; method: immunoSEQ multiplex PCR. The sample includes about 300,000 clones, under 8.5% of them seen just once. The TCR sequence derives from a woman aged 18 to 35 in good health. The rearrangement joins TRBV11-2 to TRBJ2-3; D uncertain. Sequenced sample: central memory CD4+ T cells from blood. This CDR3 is CASRTIDTQYF. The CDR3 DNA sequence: TGTGCCAGCAGAACAATAGATACGCAGTATTTT. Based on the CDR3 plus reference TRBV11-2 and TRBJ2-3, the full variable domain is EAGVAQSPRYKIIEKRQSVAFWCNPISGHATLYWYQQILGQGPKLLIQFQNNGVVDDSQLPKDRFSAERLKGVDSTLKIQPAKLEDSAVYLCASRTIDTQYFGPGTRLTVL.